This TCR beta chain was sequenced for a study of blood T cell repertoires in COVID-19. Generated by immunoSEQ multiplex PCR, the TCRdb table keeps only in-frame clones and is missing some. The sample includes about 220,000 clones, around 80% of them seen just once. This CDR3 is built from 15 residues. V lost 6 bases to trimming and J lost 5 bases; unmatched junction nucleotides: 8. Germline values: CDR1 ENHRY, CDR2 SYGVKD. The sample consisted of peripheral blood. J is TRBJ2-2 and V is TRBV10-3, with 8 bases identical to TRBD1. The clonotype comes from a woman between 65 and 79 years old with acute or convalescent COVID-19. CDR3 region: CAISDSGQGTGELFF. The DNA of the CDR3 is TGTGCCATCAGCGACTCCGGACAGGGAACCGGGGAGCTGTTTTTT.